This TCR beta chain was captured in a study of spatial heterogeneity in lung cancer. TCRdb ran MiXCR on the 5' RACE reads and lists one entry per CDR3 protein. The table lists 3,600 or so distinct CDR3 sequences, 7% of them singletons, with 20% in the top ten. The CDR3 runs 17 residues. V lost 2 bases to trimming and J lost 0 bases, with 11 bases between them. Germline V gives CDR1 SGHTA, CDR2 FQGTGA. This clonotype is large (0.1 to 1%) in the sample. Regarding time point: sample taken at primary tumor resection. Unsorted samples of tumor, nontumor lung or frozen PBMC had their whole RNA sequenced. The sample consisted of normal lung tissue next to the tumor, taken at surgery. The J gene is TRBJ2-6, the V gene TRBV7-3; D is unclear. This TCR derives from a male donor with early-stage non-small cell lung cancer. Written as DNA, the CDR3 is TGTGCCAGCAGCTTATTGGCTATGGGCTCTGGGGCCAACGTCCTGACTTTC. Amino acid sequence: CASSLLAMGSGANVLTF.